This entry lists 30 T cell receptor beta chains sequenced from one sample in a study of blood T cell repertoires in COVID-19. Clones were sequenced by immunoSEQ multiplex PCR, and TCRdb holds only the in-frame ones, with some missing. This sample has hundreds of thousands of clones, with roughly 91% found just once. The sample taken for sequencing was peripheral blood. Every receptor here comes from a man aged 35 to 55 with acute or convalescent COVID-19.

This chain uses TRBV12-3 or TRBV12-4 with TRBJ2-7; 9 nucleotides line up with TRBD2. The ends lost 7 bases at V and 6 bases at J; junction bases unmatched: 7. The CDR3 sequence is 13 residues long. The CDR3 DNA reads as TGTGCCAGCACTCCGGGACTAGCCGCCGAGCAGTACTTC. This encodes CASTPGLAAEQYF.

The chain uses TRBV6-5 and TRBJ2-3; D is possibly TRBD2 (5 bases). Trimming stripped 5 bases from V and 2 bases from J, with 8 bases between. The CDR3 contains 13 residues. The germline gives CDR1 MNHEY, CDR2 SVGAGI. CDR3 nucleotide sequence: TGTGCCAGCAGTCCGGGGTACACAGATACGCAGTATTTT. This sequence encodes CASSPGYTDTQYF.

This clone was seen only a few times. The V gene is TRBV10-1, the J gene TRBJ2-7; TRBD1 might be the D (5 bases). The CDR3 loop spans 13 amino acids. Trimming removed 4 bases from V and 2 bases from J, with 9 bases in between. CDR1 is WNHNN and CDR2 is SYGVQD in the germline V gene (reference sequence). The CDR3 region is CASSAGLTYEQYF. The CDR3, as DNA: TGCGCCAGCAGTGCAGGGCTAACCTACGAGCAGTACTTC.

In the case of this clone: Within the sample, other DNA sequences also encode this same CDR3. This chain links TRBV29-1 with TRBJ2-7; D is ambiguous. V lost 3 bases and J lost 4, with 7 bases in between. The CDR3 is 11 residues long. In germline, CDR1 is SQVTM, CDR2 ANQGSEA. CDR3 sequence: CSVERSYEQYF. DNA for the CDR3: TGCAGCGTTGAGAGGAGTTACGAGCAGTACTTC.

The chain carries TRBV9 and TRBJ2-7; no reliable D call. The CDR3 runs to 15 residues. The V and J ends lost 2 bases and 2 bases respectively, with 14 bases between them. Per germline, CDR1 SGDLS and CDR2 YYNGEE. CDR3 loop: CASSVGPRPAYEQYF. The CDR3 DNA sequence: TGTGCCAGCAGCGTTGGCCCGCGGCCAGCCTACGAGCAGTACTTC.

The chain has TRBV6-5 and TRBJ1-1, with a possible D match to TRBD1 (6 bases). Germline V gene sequence: CDR1 MNHEY, CDR2 SVGAGI. This CDR3 region has 12 residues. Deletions cut 7 bases from V and 8 bases from J, with 14 bases between. CDR3 sequence reads: CASTRGGSEAFF. The CDR3 region has the DNA TGTGCCAGCACCCGGGGGGGCAGCGAAGCTTTCTTT.

This clone has only a few counts. V and J are TRBV2 and TRBJ1-5; 8 nucleotides agree with TRBD1. Trimming removed 1 base from V and 3 bases from J; junction bases left unmatched: 2. The CDR3 loop spans 15 amino acids. Germline CDR1 is SNHLY and CDR2 is FYNNEI. In DNA form, the CDR3 reads TGTGCCAGCAGTGAAGTGGACAGGGACAATCAGCCCCAGCATTTT. As protein: CASSEVDRDNQPQHF.

For the CDR3, the DNA is TGTGCCAGTAGGACAGGGGGCGCGTTTACTAACTATGGCTACACCTTC. It codes for CASRTGGAFTNYGYTF. V is TRBV19 and J is TRBJ1-2, with 10 bases fitting TRBD1. The CDR3 loop spans 16 amino acids. V was pared by 6 bases and J by 0 bases, with 7 bases of the junction left unmatched. Germline CDR1 LNHDA, CDR2 SQIVND (reference sequence).

The chain uses TRBV2 and TRBJ1-5, with 8 positions matching TRBD1. The junction had 6 bases not matched to a gene; V was cut back by 4 bases and J by 7 bases. Germline CDR1 is SNHLY and CDR2 is FYNNEI. This CDR3 contains 14 residues. The CDR3 sequence is CASSATGGKQPQHF. CDR3 DNA sequence: TGTGCCAGCAGTGCCACAGGGGGAAAACAGCCCCAGCATTTT.

This clone was seen a single time. The rearrangement uses TRBV2 and TRBJ1-3; D gene uncertain. The V end lost 8 bases, the J end lost 0 bases, and 11 bases lay between the germline ends. Per germline, CDR1 SNHLY and CDR2 FYNNEI. The CDR3 has 14 amino acids. The chain's CDR3 is CASHATGSGNTIYF. The CDR3 DNA reads TGTGCCAGCCACGCGACGGGCTCTGGAAACACCATATATTTT.

The chain combines TRBV6-6 with TRBJ1-4; D not certain. Germline V CDR1 and CDR2: MNHNY, SVGAGI (reference sequence). V lost 6 bases to trimming and J lost 0 bases, with 11 bases between them. The CDR3 runs to 15 residues. This CDR3 is CASSPSVATNEKLFF. CDR3 bases: TGTGCCAGCAGCCCCTCAGTTGCAACTAATGAAAAACTGTTTTTT.

The table lists this clone with a count of one. The same CDR3 arises from other DNA sequences in this sample as well. The V and J genes are TRBV5-1 and TRBJ1-5; D gene unclear. The CDR3 sequence is 13 residues long. Germline assignment: CDR1 SGHRS and CDR2 YFSETQ. V was clipped by 4 bases and J by 4 bases, with 9 bases between them. The CDR3 DNA sequence: TGCGCCAGCAGCCTGGACTTAAATCAGCCCCAGCATTTT. Translation gives CASSLDLNQPQHF.

This rearrangement joins TRBV5-6 to TRBJ2-7; 7 bases agree with TRBD1. With 3 bases clipped from V and 4 bases from J, the junction kept 4 bases outside the gene matches. The CDR3 contains 13 residues. Per germline, CDR1 SGHDT and CDR2 YYEEEE. CDR3 in amino acids: CASSSLTGYEQYF. Here the CDR3 DNA reads TGTGCCAGCAGCTCATTGACAGGGTACGAGCAGTACTTC.

The chain couples TRBV11-3 to TRBJ2-1; 7 positions agree with TRBD1. The CDR3 extends over 15 amino acids. Germline V gene sequence: CDR1 SGHNT, CDR2 YENEEA. J lost 4 bases, V lost 5 bases, and 8 bases had no gene match. The CDR3 sequence is CASSPRTGVYNEQFF. For the CDR3, the DNA is TGTGCCAGCAGCCCGCGGACAGGAGTGTACAATGAGCAGTTCTTC.

The chain has TRBV6-6 and TRBJ2-7, with 7 nucleotides matching TRBD1. J lost 10 bases, V lost 4 bases, and 13 bases had no gene match. In germline, CDR1 is MNHNY, CDR2 SVGAGI (reference sequence). The CDR3 has 14 residues. The CDR3 loop is CASSSGTVDTLQYF. CDR3 sequence (DNA): TGTGCCAGCAGTTCCGGGACAGTCGACACACTACAGTACTTC.

The chain is built from TRBV7-9 and TRBJ1-2; the match to TRBD1 covers 8 bases. The CDR3 totals 16 residues. Germline-derived CDR1 and CDR2 are SEHNR and FQNEAQ (reference sequence). V shed 4 bases and J 2 bases; nucleotides not matched to a gene: 9. The CDR3 region is CASSSPRGQGNYGYTF. For the CDR3, the DNA is TGTGCCAGCAGCTCTCCTCGTGGACAGGGAAACTATGGCTACACCTTC.

The CDR3, as DNA: TGTGCCAGCAGCTTCCTAGTACTAGCGGGCACCGGGGAGCTGTTTTTT. Its translation: CASSFLVLAGTGELFF. The gene calls are TRBV7-8 and TRBJ2-2; the match to TRBD2 covers 9 bases. The CDR3 runs 16 residues. Germline loops: CDR1 SGHVS, CDR2 FQNEAQ. With V trimmed by 3 bases and J by 4 bases, 6 bases remained unmatched.

This clone has just a few counts. The chain uses TRBV5-5 and TRBJ1-4; tentative D call: TRBD1 (6 bases). V dropped 1 base and J dropped 6 bases, with 10 bases sitting between them. In germline, CDR1 is SGHKS, CDR2 YYEKEE (reference sequence). The length of the CDR3 is 14 residues. The CDR3: CASSLYRVDEKLFF. Written as DNA, the CDR3 is TGTGCCAGCAGCTTGTACAGGGTTGATGAAAAACTGTTTTTT.

In DNA form, the CDR3 reads TGTGCCAGCAGCTTAGATCGGGGAGGGAAGTACTACGAGCAGTACTTC. Protein product: CASSLDRGGKYYEQYF. V gene TRBV11-2 combines with J gene TRBJ2-7, with TRBD2 matching 7 bases. V was clipped by 0 bases and J by 3 bases; unmatched bases: 8. Germline CDR1 reads SGHAT; CDR2 reads FQNNGV. This CDR3 is 16 amino acids long.

The J gene is TRBJ1-4, the V gene TRBV9; TRBD1 matches at 9 bases. CDR3 length: 16 amino acids. Germline V CDR1 and CDR2: SGDLS, YYNGEE. J was trimmed by 2 bases and V by 0 bases; bases with no gene match: 2. CDR3: CASSVGDRATNEKLFF. The CDR3 region has the DNA TGTGCCAGCAGCGTAGGGGACAGGGCCACTAATGAAAAACTGTTTTTT.

The genes are TRBV15 and TRBJ2-4; tentatively, D is TRBD2 (6 bases). This CDR3 has 14 amino acids. V shed 5 bases and J shed 15 bases, with 23 bases lying between them. Germline V gene sequence: CDR1 LNHNV, CDR2 YYDKDF (reference sequence). As DNA, the CDR3 is TGTGCCACCAGCGCCAAAAGGGACTTTCGGAATGGGTACTTC. It codes for CATSAKRDFRNGYF.

This clone was picked up one time. The chain links TRBV5-1 to TRBJ1-4; 10 bases map to TRBD1. J was trimmed by 8 bases and V by 4 bases; bases with no gene match: 5. This CDR3 is 14 amino acids long. CDR1 and CDR2 from the germline V gene are SGHRS and YFSETQ. CDR3 sequence (DNA): TGCGCCAGCAGCCTCGGGACAGGGGACGAAAAACTGTTTTTT. Translating gives CASSLGTGDEKLFF.

Comments on this clone: The sample holds other DNA sequences that translate to the same CDR3. This chain joins TRBV5-8 and TRBJ1-2, with D unresolved. V lost 0 bases, J lost 2 bases, and 5 bases lay in between. CDR3 length equals 13 residues. From germline, CDR1 is SGHTS and CDR2 YDEGEE. DNA of the CDR3: TGTGCCAGCAGCTTGGGTCAGAACTATGGCTACACCTTC. This encodes CASSLGQNYGYTF.

This clone was seen a handful of times. The chain carries TRBV5-1 and TRBJ1-4; TRBD1 agrees at 7 bases. V dropped 0 bases and J dropped 7; count of bases not matched to a gene: 6. The CDR3 covers 15 residues. CDR1 SGHRS and CDR2 YFSETQ come from the germline V gene. The CDR3 region has the DNA TGCGCCAGCAGCTTGGCTGTAGGGGGCCTTGAAAAACTGTTTTTT. It yields the protein CASSLAVGGLEKLFF.

CDR3 in DNA: TGTGCCAGCTCACCACCGGACAGACTAGCCAAAAACATTCAGTACTTC. It is translated as CASSPPDRLAKNIQYF. The chain uses TRBV18 and TRBJ2-4; D might be TRBD1 (6 bases). V was cut by 0 bases and J by 0 bases, with 9 bases left in between. The CDR3 runs to 16 residues. Germline CDR1 reads KGHSH; CDR2 reads LQKENI.

The table lists this clone with a count of one. The chain uses TRBV2 and TRBJ2-2; the D is unclear. Germline-derived CDR1 and CDR2 are SNHLY and FYNNEI. Trimming removed 0 bases at V and 3 bases at J, with 5 bases between. CDR3 length: 14 amino acids. The CDR3 is CASSEAGHTGELFF. CDR3 sequence (DNA): TGTGCCAGCAGTGAAGCGGGCCACACCGGGGAGCTGTTTTTT.

A single count supports this clone. The genes are TRBV7-8 and TRBJ1-5; D gene uncertain. The CDR3 has 15 residues. Germline assignment: CDR1 SGHVS and CDR2 FQNEAQ. V lost 8 bases and J 5 bases, leaving 19 bases between the germline ends. CDR3 loop: CASRRANGRDQPQHF. The CDR3 DNA is TGTGCCAGCCGGCGGGCAAATGGTCGGGATCAGCCCCAGCATTTT.

The chain combines TRBV10-3 with TRBJ1-2, with D perhaps matching TRBD1 (5 bases). V lost 2 bases to trimming and J lost 3 bases, with 7 bases between them. Germline loops: CDR1 ENHRY, CDR2 SYGVKD. This CDR3 comprises 13 residues. The CDR3 region is CAISEGAYYGYTF. In nucleotides, the CDR3 is TGTGCCATCAGTGAGGGGGCGTACTATGGCTACACCTTC.

This sequence joins TRBV27 and TRBJ2-1, with 11 positions matching TRBD2. The CDR3 is made up of 16 amino acids. The ends lost 1 base at V and 6 bases at J; junction bases unmatched: 5. The germline V gene has CDR1 MNHEY and CDR2 SMNVEV (reference sequence). CDR3 in amino acids: CASSLLAGGPGNEQFF. The CDR3 bases are TGTGCCAGCAGTTTATTAGCGGGGGGGCCCGGCAATGAGCAGTTCTTC.

CDR3 in DNA: TGCGCCAGCAGCTTGGGAGGCCAACCACGGCGGTACGAGCAGTACTTC. As protein: CASSLGGQPRRYEQYF. The chain joins TRBV5-1 to TRBJ2-7; no firm D call. Germline CDR1 and CDR2: SGHRS and YFSETQ. The CDR3 totals 16 residues. V shed 0 bases and J shed 4 bases, with 17 bases lying between them.